Listed below are T cell receptor beta chains from one sample, sequenced in a study of T-cell memory formation after mild COVID-19. TCRdb recomputed calls from the 5' RACE reads with MiXCR, one row per CDR3 protein. This table has about 110,000 distinct CDR3 sequences, 15% to 20% appearing once. The sequenced sample was PBMCs or a T cell subset sorted from them (not recorded which). These receptors came from an adult woman who had mild COVID-19 (a few samples of this study predate the infection). Cell type and time point are not known. The CDR3 runs from the conserved cysteine through the conserved F or W. A D gene is named only where the DNA matches it firmly. Clone size is shown for a subset of rows, as once, few, many or a class of expanded clone.

J | size | V | D | DNA | CDR3
TRBJ1-1 | NA | TRBV27 | NA | TGTGCCAGCAGTTTAGGGGGATCGAGCACTGAAGCTTTCTTT | CASSLGGSSTEAFF
TRBJ2-7 | few | TRBV4-1 | TRBD1 | TGCGCCAGCAGCCAACGGGACAGCCCCTACGAGCAGTACTTC | CASSQRDSPYEQYF
TRBJ2-3 | few | TRBV7-6 | TRBD2 | TGTGCCAGCAGCGCCCTAGGGAGGGGTACGCAGTATTTT | CASSALGRGTQYF
TRBJ2-7 | NA | TRBV27 | NA | TGTGCCAGCAGTTTCCATACCGGGGAGCAGTACTTC | CASSFHTGEQYF
TRBJ2-1 | few | TRBV6-5 | NA | TGTGCCAGCAGTTCCGCTTATGGGGAGCAGTTCTTC | CASSSAYGEQFF
TRBJ2-1 | few | TRBV4-1 | NA | TGCGCCACCTCTAGGGGGGCTCGGGATGAGCAGTTCTTC | CATSRGARDEQFF
TRBJ1-1 | NA | TRBV4-1 | NA | TGCGCCAGCAGCCAAGATTTGGGTCAGGTCCTAGGACGCACTGAAGCTTTCTTT | CASSQDLGQVLGRTEAFF
TRBJ1-2 | NA | TRBV7-9 | NA | TGTGCCAGCAGCTCCCCCCGGGGCGGCGGCTACACCTTC | CASSSPRGGGYTF
TRBJ2-1 | NA | TRBV20-1 | TRBD2 | TGCAGTGCCCCGTTTTCTAGCGGGAGGTACAATGAGCAGTTCTTC | CSAPFSSGRYNEQFF
TRBJ2-1 | NA | TRBV2 | NA | TGTGCCAGCAGAGGTTATTACAATGAGCAGTTCTTC | CASRGYYNEQFF
TRBJ2-3 | NA | TRBV3-1 | NA | TGTGCCAGCAGCCTCCAGACAGGAGGAACCACAGATACGCAGTATTTT | CASSLQTGGTTDTQYF
TRBJ1-1 | NA | TRBV5-1 | NA | TGCGCCAGCAGCTTGGATGCCGGGCCGATGAACACTGAAGCTTTCTTT | CASSLDAGPMNTEAFF
TRBJ2-7 | NA | TRBV29-1 | TRBD2 | TGCAGCGTTGGGGGACTAGCCGACAGCTCCTACGAGCAGTACTTC | CSVGGLADSSYEQYF
TRBJ1-5 | NA | TRBV7-8 | TRBD1 | TGTGCCAGCAGCTTCGGACAGGGCAATCAGCCCCAGCATTTT | CASSFGQGNQPQHF
TRBJ2-7 | NA | TRBV4-1 | NA | TGCGCCAGCAGCCAGGGAATGGACAGCAGGAAGTACTTC | CASSQGMDSRKYF
TRBJ2-3 | few | TRBV12-3/TRBV12-4 | TRBD1 | TGTGCCAGCAGTTCCCGACAGGGGGTTGTTTACAGTACTCGCACAGATACGCAGTATTTT | CASSSRQGVVYSTRTDTQYF
TRBJ1-1 | few | TRBV19 | NA | TGTGCCAGTAGCAACCCCCCGGGCGGTGAAGCTTTCTTT | CASSNPPGGEAFF
TRBJ2-3 | many | TRBV20-1 | NA | TGCAGTGCTAGAGATGTGTGGGCAGGGGAAACAGATACGCAGTATTTT | CSARDVWAGETDTQYF
TRBJ2-1 | NA | TRBV7-9 | TRBD2 | TGTGCCAGCATCCGGGGGGGAGGGCCGGAGGAGCAGTTCTTC | CASIRGGGPEEQFF
TRBJ2-1 | many | TRBV20-1 | TRBD2 | TGCAGCCACGTTATAGCGGGGACCTACAATGAGCAGTTCTTC | CSHVIAGTYNEQFF
TRBJ2-3 | few | TRBV7-2 | TRBD2 | TGTGCCAGCAGCTTAGTTGGGCTAGCGGGGAGCACAGATACGCAGTATTTT | CASSLVGLAGSTDTQYF
TRBJ2-5 | few | TRBV20-1 | TRBD2 | TGCAGTGCTAGGATAAGCGGGAGGGATCAGGGGACCCAGTACTTC | CSARISGRDQGTQYF
TRBJ1-1 | few | TRBV29-1 | TRBD1 | TGCAGCGTCCCCGACAGGGGTTTCACTGAAGCTTTCTTT | CSVPDRGFTEAFF
TRBJ1-5 | few | TRBV4-1 | NA | TGCGCCAGCAGCCAAGAACCACACGGGTCCAATCAGCCCCAGCATTTT | CASSQEPHGSNQPQHF
TRBJ2-7 | NA | TRBV4-3 | NA | TGCGCCAGCAGCCAAGATTTGCGGAGATTGACCTACGAGCAGTACTTC | CASSQDLRRLTYEQYF
TRBJ2-1 | NA | TRBV5-8 | NA | TGTGCCAGCAGCCCCCCCCGCCAGAGCGGGGAGCAGTTCTTC | CASSPPRQSGEQFF
TRBJ1-5 | NA | TRBV10-3 | NA | TGTGCCATCAGTGAGGACAGTAGCAATCAGCCCCAGCATTTT | CAISEDSSNQPQHF
TRBJ1-1 | NA | TRBV7-3 | NA | TGTGCCAGCAGCTTAATGGCAGGGGCCAACACTGAAGCTTTCTTT | CASSLMAGANTEAFF
TRBJ2-7 | NA | TRBV7-6 | TRBD2 | TGTGCCAGCAGCCCAACTAGCGGGGGCGACTCCTACGAGCAGTACTTC | CASSPTSGGDSYEQYF
TRBJ1-5 | NA | TRBV7-2 | TRBD1 | TGTGCCAGCAGCGCGGGGACAGCCTATCAGCCCCAGCATTTT | CASSAGTAYQPQHF
TRBJ2-1 | few | TRBV9 | TRBD2 | TGTGCCAGCAACTCCCCCCAAGGGACTAGCGTTTGGGATGAGCAGTTCTTC | CASNSPQGTSVWDEQFF
TRBJ2-7 | few | TRBV4-3 | NA | TGCGCCAGCAGCCAAGATTACGGCTCCTACGAGCAGTACTTC | CASSQDYGSYEQYF
TRBJ1-2 | few | TRBV7-3 | NA | TGTGCCAGCAGCTTAACCCTCGGGACGGAGAAGAACTATGGCTACACCTTC | CASSLTLGTEKNYGYTF
TRBJ1-1 | NA | TRBV29-1 | NA | TGCAGCGTTACCCCCCCCGACCCAAGCACTGAAGCTTTCTTT | CSVTPPDPSTEAFF
TRBJ2-1 | NA | TRBV5-4 | NA | TGTGCCAGCAGCTACGGGGACGACAATGAGCAGTTCTTC | CASSYGDDNEQFF
TRBJ2-5 | NA | TRBV20-1 | TRBD1 | TGCAGTGCTAGGGCGACAGGGTATTCCCAGTACTTC | CSARATGYSQYF
TRBJ1-5 | NA | TRBV14 | NA | TGTGCCAGCAGCCAAGGTCGGGGGCCCCAGCATTTT | CASSQGRGPQHF
TRBJ2-7 | few | TRBV6-6 | NA | TGTGCCAGCAGTTACGGGGGGATGGACGAGCAGTACTTC | CASSYGGMDEQYF
TRBJ2-1 | many | TRBV13 | NA | TGTGCCAGCAGCTTAATCGATTTTGGGCTGGAACAGTTCTTC | CASSLIDFGLEQFF
TRBJ2-7 | NA | TRBV14 | NA | TGTGCCAGCAGCCAAGTTCTAAACTACGAGCAGTACTTC | CASSQVLNYEQYF
TRBJ1-1 | few | TRBV19 | TRBD1 | TGTGCCAGTAGTCCAGGACAGGGGGCCTTCACTGAAGCTTTCTTT | CASSPGQGAFTEAFF
TRBJ2-7 | NA | TRBV29-1 | TRBD1 | TGCAGCGTTGAAACGGGACAGGGGTCCTACGAGCAGTACTTC | CSVETGQGSYEQYF
TRBJ2-3 | NA | TRBV7-9 | NA | TGTGCCAGCTACCCGACGGGACCAAACACAGATACGCAGTATTTT | CASYPTGPNTDTQYF
TRBJ2-5 | few | TRBV14 | NA | TGTGCCAGCAGCCAAGTCCGAGGGGCGGAGGAGACCCAGTACTTC | CASSQVRGAEETQYF
TRBJ2-1 | few | TRBV7-2 | NA | TGTGCCAGCAGCTTAGTCACTGACAGTTACAATGAGCAGTTCTTC | CASSLVTDSYNEQFF
TRBJ2-7 | NA | TRBV2 | TRBD1 | TGTGCCAGCAGTGCTAGGGACAGGGCTTCCCACGAGCAGTACTTC | CASSARDRASHEQYF
TRBJ1-1 | NA | TRBV20-1 | NA | TGCAGTGCTGACGGCCTGGGGTTCACTGAAGCTTTCTTT | CSADGLGFTEAFF
TRBJ1-6 | few | TRBV11-2 | NA | TGTGCCAGCAGCTTCGATTCACTGAGACCCGGGACATATAATTCACCCCTCCACTTT | CASSFDSLRPGTYNSPLHF
TRBJ1-1 | NA | TRBV9 | NA | TGTGCCAGCAGCGTTACGGGGGCCGTGAACACTGAAGCTTTCTTT | CASSVTGAVNTEAFF
TRBJ2-1 | few | TRBV18 | NA | TGTGCCAGCTCAGGGATCTCTAATGAGCAGTTCTTC | CASSGISNEQFF
TRBJ2-7 | few | TRBV15 | TRBD1 | TGTGCCACCAGCACCGGGACAGATACCTACGAGCAGTACTTC | CATSTGTDTYEQYF
TRBJ2-3 | NA | TRBV12-3/TRBV12-4 | TRBD2 | TGTGCCAGCAGTTCCAGACTAGCGGGGCTCACAGATACGCAGTATTTT | CASSSRLAGLTDTQYF
TRBJ2-7 | few | TRBV7-9 | TRBD2 | TGTGCCAGCAGCTCACCCGTAGCGGGAGGGCTGGCGTCCGAGCAGTACTTC | CASSSPVAGGLASEQYF